A selection of T cell receptor beta chains follows, all from one sample in a study of cytotoxic CD8 clonotypes in ibrutinib-treated CLL. Generated by immunoSEQ multiplex PCR, the TCRdb table keeps only in-frame clones and is missing some. The sample carries 50,000 to 60,000 clones, approximately 82% recorded once. This sample comprised PBMCs, obtained after 24 months of ibrutinib treatment. The source is a human donor with chronic lymphocytic leukemia. The CDR3 runs from the conserved cysteine through the conserved F or W. The D gene is left open where the match is weak. Rows give clone size only sometimes, using once, few, many, or a class for an expanded clone.

v_call	j_call	d_call	clone_size	cdr3_aa	cdr3_nt
TRBV7-2	TRBJ2-1	TRBD2	NA	CASSSPGLAEISAYNEQFF	TGTGCCAGCAGCAGCCCGGGACTAGCGGAGATAAGCGCCTACAATGAGCAGTTCTTC
TRBV6-1	TRBJ2-1	TRBD2	NA	CASMGLAGGEQFF	TGTGCCAGCATGGGACTAGCGGGGGGTGAGCAGTTCTTC
TRBV7-9	TRBJ2-2	TRBD2	NA	CASSEAGGSTGELFF	TGTGCCAGCAGCGAAGCGGGAGGAAGCACCGGGGAGCTGTTTTTT
TRBV10-3	TRBJ2-6	NA	NA	CAIDDQQGSGANVLTF	TGTGCCATCGATGACCAACAGGGCTCTGGGGCCAACGTCCTGACTTTC
TRBV5-1	TRBJ2-5	NA	once	CASSLRTASQETQYF	TGCGCCAGCAGCCTTCGGACAGCCTCTCAAGAGACCCAGTACTTC
TRBV7-9	TRBJ2-7	TRBD2	NA	CASSHQTSGSRHEQYF	TGTGCCAGCAGCCACCAGACTAGCGGGAGTCGCCACGAGCAGTACTTC
TRBV10-3	TRBJ2-3	TRBD2	NA	CAISGTSGGTSTDTQYF	TGTGCCATCAGTGGGACTAGCGGGGGTACTAGCACAGATACGCAGTATTTT
TRBV19	TRBJ2-5	TRBD1	NA	CASSIGRGRGETQYF	TGTGCCAGTAGTATAGGTAGGGGGCGCGGGGAGACCCAGTACTTC
TRBV2	TRBJ2-2	NA	once	CASSTDLGELFF	TGTGCCAGCAGTACGGACCTGGGGGAGCTGTTTTTT
TRBV7-2	TRBJ2-5	NA	NA	CASSLDVGETQYF	TGTGCCAGCAGCTTAGATGTGGGAGAGACCCAGTACTTC
TRBV19	TRBJ2-7	NA	NA	CASREGGFTYEQYF	TGTGCCAGTAGAGAAGGCGGATTCACCTACGAGCAGTACTTC
TRBV10-3	TRBJ2-1	TRBD2	NA	CATKGLAGEGEQFF	TGTGCCACCAAGGGACTAGCGGGAGAGGGTGAGCAGTTCTTC
TRBV9	TRBJ2-1	NA	NA	CASSVVGGVYNEQFF	TGTGCCAGCAGCGTAGTGGGAGGAGTCTACAATGAGCAGTTCTTC
TRBV30	TRBJ1-1	NA	NA	CAWRHGQNTEAFF	TGTGCCTGGAGGCACGGACAGAACACTGAAGCTTTCTTT
TRBV5-1	TRBJ2-3	TRBD2	NA	CASSLETSGSTDTQYF	TGCGCCAGCAGCTTGGAGACTAGCGGGAGCACAGATACGCAGTATTTT
TRBV10-3	TRBJ1-4	NA	NA	CAISEAFLTGSSEEKLFF	TGTGCCATCAGTGAGGCTTTTCTTACAGGGTCCTCTGAGGAAAAACTGTTTTTT
TRBV4-2	TRBJ1-5	NA	once	CASSQDGVGGNQPQHF	TGTGCCAGCAGCCAAGATGGAGTGGGGGGCAATCAGCCCCAGCATTTT
TRBV7-2	TRBJ1-4	NA	NA	CASSLEGQTNEKLFF	TGTGCCAGCAGCTTAGAGGGGCAGACTAATGAAAAACTGTTTTTT
TRBV19	TRBJ2-1	NA	few	CASSIGVWDEQFF	TGTGCCAGTAGTATAGGGGTCTGGGATGAGCAGTTCTTC
TRBV18	TRBJ1-2	NA	NA	CASSPSREVGYTF	TGTGCCAGCTCACCAAGCAGGGAGGTTGGCTACACCTTC
TRBV7-9	TRBJ1-3	NA	few	CASSLGKGGNTIYF	TGTGCCAGCAGCCTCGGGAAGGGAGGAAACACCATATATTTT
TRBV27	TRBJ2-2	NA	NA	CASSSGLLNTGELFF	TGTGCCAGCAGTTCGGGACTCCTGAACACCGGGGAGCTGTTTTTT
TRBV30	TRBJ1-2	NA	once	CAYQRDREHYTF	TGTGCCTACCAAAGGGACCGGGAACACTACACCTTC
TRBV7-2	TRBJ2-7	TRBD2	NA	CASSSWTSGRIYEQYF	TGTGCCAGCAGCTCTTGGACTAGCGGGAGGATCTACGAGCAGTACTTC
TRBV30	TRBJ1-1	NA	NA	CAWNRVDTEAFF	TGTGCCTGGAACAGGGTCGACACTGAAGCTTTCTTT
TRBV28	TRBJ2-5	TRBD2	NA	CASNSLAGAQETQYF	TGTGCCAGCAACTCCTTAGCGGGGGCCCAAGAGACCCAGTACTTC
TRBV30	TRBJ1-2	TRBD1	NA	CAWSVWGQGDGYTF	TGTGCCTGGAGTGTTTGGGGACAGGGGGATGGCTACACCTTC
TRBV5-4	TRBJ2-1	TRBD2	NA	CASSQLAGGPGFF	TGTGCCAGCAGCCAACTAGCGGGAGGGCCAGGATTCTTC
TRBV30	TRBJ1-1	TRBD1	NA	CAGLTSGQGVTEAFF	TGTGCCGGACTCACCTCGGGACAGGGAGTTACTGAAGCTTTCTTT
TRBV28	TRBJ1-5	NA	few	CASRTPNQPQHF	TGTGCCAGCAGAACCCCAAATCAGCCCCAGCATTTT
TRBV13	TRBJ2-7	TRBD1	NA	CASSLEENRGSEQYF	TGTGCCAGCAGCTTAGAAGAGAACAGGGGGAGCGAGCAGTACTTC
TRBV19	TRBJ1-3	NA	NA	CASSINRVSGNTIYF	TGTGCCAGTAGTATCAACAGGGTCTCTGGAAACACCATATATTTT
TRBV29-1	TRBJ2-7	NA	NA	CSVVTSSYEQYF	TGCAGCGTTGTCACCAGTTCCTACGAGCAGTACTTC
TRBV5-1	TRBJ1-1	NA	NA	CASSLREMNTEAFF	TGCGCCAGCAGCTTGCGGGAGATGAACACTGAAGCTTTCTTT
TRBV5-4	TRBJ2-7	TRBD1	NA	CASSSETGYEQYF	TGTGCCAGCAGCTCCGAGACAGGGTACGAGCAGTACTTC
TRBV27	TRBJ1-4	TRBD1	NA	CASSLQGLNEKLFF	TGTGCCAGCAGTCTACAGGGGCTTAATGAAAAACTGTTTTTT
TRBV27	TRBJ2-7	TRBD1	NA	CASSSKRQGLPYEQYF	TGTGCCAGCAGTTCCAAACGACAGGGGCTTCCCTACGAGCAGTACTTC
TRBV5-4	TRBJ2-2	NA	NA	CASSPGILNTGELFF	TGTGCCAGCAGCCCCGGGATTCTGAACACCGGGGAGCTGTTTTTT
TRBV7-3	TRBJ1-1	TRBD1	NA	CASSRDRNTEAFF	TGTGCCAGCAGCCGGGACAGGAACACTGAAGCTTTCTTT
TRBV7-2	TRBJ2-5	NA	NA	CASSFQTQETQYF	TGTGCCAGCAGCTTTCAGACCCAAGAGACCCAGTACTTC
TRBV5-1	TRBJ2-7	NA	few	CASSRDGLSYEQYF	TGCGCCAGCAGCCGGGACGGACTATCCTACGAGCAGTACTTC
TRBV19	TRBJ2-7	TRBD2	NA	CASSIRLAESYEQYF	TGTGCCAGTAGTATTCGCCTAGCGGAGTCCTACGAGCAGTACTTC
TRBV30	TRBJ1-2	TRBD1	NA	CAWSQGADYTF	TGTGCCTGGAGCCAGGGGGCCGACTACACCTTC
TRBV5-6	TRBJ2-3	NA	once	CASSLEGARSDTQYF	TGTGCCAGCAGCTTGGAAGGGGCGCGGTCAGATACGCAGTATTTT
TRBV5-1	TRBJ1-1	NA	NA	CASSFIMDTEAFF	TGCGCCAGCAGCTTTATCATGGACACTGAAGCTTTCTTT
TRBV9	TRBJ2-3	TRBD1	NA	CASSTGTAVDTDTQYF	TGTGCCAGCAGCACCGGGACAGCGGTGGACACAGATACGCAGTATTTT
TRBV25-1	TRBJ1-3	TRBD1	NA	CASSDSTGFSGNTIYF	TGTGCCAGCAGTGACTCGACAGGGTTCTCTGGAAACACCATATATTTT
TRBV19	TRBJ2-7	NA	NA	CASSVSGTPGGQYF	TGTGCCAGTAGTGTGTCCGGGACACCGGGCGGGCAGTACTTC
TRBV7-8	TRBJ1-2	TRBD1	NA	CASSPDRGAGYTF	TGTGCCAGCAGCCCGGACAGGGGGGCTGGCTACACCTTC
TRBV5-6	TRBJ2-7	NA	NA	CASSFSFRSSYEQYF	TGTGCCAGCAGCTTTAGCTTCAGGAGCTCCTACGAGCAGTACTTC